This TCR beta chain was recovered during a study of human T cells and chemical hapten exposure. Study results and limitations: The number of TCRs over 1 in 1000 frequency stayed unchanged after DPC.

Library preparation tagged each individual cDNA molecule with a unique molecular identifier. In the original processing: Sample TCR counts, which ranged from roughly 23,224 to 750,000, had a median of approximately 95,000. Via MiXCR, TCRdb re-called the 5' RACE reads, giving one row per CDR3 protein. TCRdb assigned the V and J calls; the authors' analysis was not used. The data show some 78,000 distinct CDR3 sequences, 6.5% to 8.5% seen once. CDR3 size: 16 residues. The junction had 10 bases not matched to a gene; V was cut back by 3 bases and J by 2 bases. Germline CDR1 and CDR2: SGHRS and YFSETQ. Unfractionated whole blood was the source from which total RNA was extracted. There are many counts of this clonotype. Antigen specificity is unknown.

The chain links TRBV5-1 to TRBJ2-5; 7 bases are a match to TRBD2. This sequence was found in a male donor in good health. For the CDR3, the DNA is TGCGCCAGCAGCTGGGGGGGTAGCGGAGATCAAGAGACCCAGTACTTC. It yields the protein CASSWGGSGDQETQYF.